This T cell receptor (beta chain) was captured in a study of T cells in Graves' hyperthyroidism and ophthalmopathy. Whole-study context: Any treatment followed the collection of peripheral blood at initial diagnosis.

This clonotype was detected many times. Antigen: not known. Germline V gene data show CDR1 as SNHLY and CDR2 as FYNNEI. CDR3 size: 13 residues. Trimming removed 4 bases from V and 3 bases from J; junction bases left unmatched: 0. The investigators amplified TCR beta CDR3 regions from RNA transcripts. The primer set for the first-round RT-PCR of the TCR CDR3 was HTBI. TCRdb reprocessed the multiplex PCR reads via MiXCR and lists one record per CDR3 protein. In the table there are 750,000 to 950,000 distinct CDR3 sequences, more than 30% of which are singletons. General observations from the study: Blood also contained most expanded thyroid clonotypes above 0.001.

Exclusion criteria comprised uncontrolled infection, other autoimmune disease, pregnancy or lactation. Orbital computed tomography, thyroid ultrasound, serum thyroxine and TRAb, and clinical symptoms together informed the diagnoses. This clonotype was sampled from a man younger than 35 with Graves' hyperthyroidism. The source material was blood. This chain links TRBV2 with TRBJ1-1, with 9 bases matching TRBD1. CDR3 in DNA: TGTGCCAGCAGTGGGACAGGGGACACTGAAGCTTTCTTT. Its protein is CASSGTGDTEAFF.